This T cell receptor (beta chain) was profiled in a study of spatial heterogeneity in lung cancer. Study overall: A consistent excess of beta-chain over alpha-chain sequences was detected. In the raw reads, each unique TCR and UMI combination was present more than ten times on average.

Unique molecular identifiers tagged every individual TCR cDNA molecule. Via MiXCR, TCRdb re-called the 5' RACE reads, giving one row per CDR3 protein. The sample contains some 100,000 distinct CDR3 sequences, approximately 12% of which appear only once. CDR1 and CDR2 from the germline V gene are SGHNT and YENEEA. This CDR3 spans 15 amino acids. Losses at the gene ends were 5 bases for V and 5 bases for J; bases not matched to a gene: 7. This sample's time point: sample taken at primary tumor resection. No cells were sorted before sequencing. The whole RNA sequenced was extracted from tumor, nontumor lung or frozen PBMC. The donor population consisted of approximately 70 patients with untreated, early-stage non-small cell lung cancer. This clonotype was recorded many times.

The chain combines TRBV11-3 with TRBJ2-1, with TRBD2 matching over 9 bases. This receptor was identified in a male donor with early-stage non-small cell lung cancer. The sequencing used PBMCs, collected at surgery. The CDR3 loop is CASSEGTSSDNEQFF. In nucleotides, the CDR3 is TGTGCCAGCAGCGAGGGGACTAGCTCGGACAATGAGCAGTTCTTC.